The sequence of this T cell receptor beta chain was determined in a study of T cells in Graves' hyperthyroidism and ophthalmopathy. Germline-derived CDR1 and CDR2 are LGHDT and YNNKEL (reference sequence). This CDR3 comprises 14 residues. V lost 0 bases and J 3 bases, leaving 9 bases between the germline ends. It was RNA transcripts that yielded the amplified TCR beta CDR3 regions. HTBI primers were employed in a first-round RT-PCR of the TCR CDR3. TCRdb passed the multiplex PCR reads through MiXCR, listing each CDR3 protein once. The sample carries 600,000 to 650,000 distinct CDR3 sequences, under 25% recorded once.

The chain couples TRBV3-1 to TRBJ2-7, with D perhaps TRBD1 or TRBD2 (5 bases each). The sequence came from a man aged 25 to 40 with Graves' ophthalmopathy. Sequencing used blood. The CDR3 DNA follows: TGTGCCAGCAGCCAAGAATGGGGGAACTACGAGCAGTACTTC. Translated: CASSQEWGNYEQYF.